The 26 T cell receptor beta chains given below trace back to one sample, sequenced in a study of preoperative IRX-2 immunotherapy in early breast cancer. Specified treatment: preoperative locoregional IRX-2 cytokine immunotherapy. Sequencing used immunoSEQ multiplex PCR; TCRdb keeps in-frame clones, though not all of them. The table has 20,000 to 30,000 clones, just under 80% seen once; the top ten hold roughly 2.4%. The source was lymph node tissue, collected before IRX-2 immunotherapy. These receptors were taken from a human donor with breast cancer.

V usage is TRBV11-3 and J usage is TRBJ2-1; perhaps TRBD2 as D (6 bases). V lost 5 bases and J 4 bases, leaving 15 bases between the germline ends. This CDR3 spans 15 amino acids. Germline V gives CDR1 SGHNT, CDR2 YENEEA. CDR3: CASSRATSQYNEQFF. The CDR3 DNA is TGTGCCAGCAGCCGAGCGACTAGTCAGTACAATGAGCAGTTCTTC.

The rearrangement uses TRBV19 and TRBJ1-2, with D maybe TRBD1 (5 bases). Trimming took 7 bases from V and 5 from J, leaving 14 bases between them. CDR1 and CDR2 from the germline V gene are LNHDA and SQIVND (reference sequence). This CDR3 is built from 13 residues. For the CDR3, the DNA is TGTGCCAGTAAGGTTCTGGGGGGATATGGCTACACCTTC. Its translation is CASKVLGGYGYTF.

This chain links TRBV6-8 with TRBJ2-2, with 10 bases that match TRBD2. The germline V gene encodes CDR1 MNHGY and CDR2 SAAAGT. This CDR3 comprises 19 residues. The junction had 18 bases not matched to a gene; V was cut back by 4 bases and J by 7 bases. CDR3 sequence (DNA): TGTGCCAGCAGTTTACTTCTAGCGGGGGCCTTACCTCGTATCGGGGAGCTGTTTTTT. Protein sequence: CASSLLLAGALPRIGELFF.

The CDR3 here is CAVQGNYGYTF. The CDR3 DNA sequence: TGTGCCGTCCAGGGGAACTATGGCTACACCTTC. This chain links TRBV6-7 with TRBJ1-2, with D possibly matching TRBD1 (6 bases). TRBV6-7 is flagged as an ORF with uncertain function. CDR3 length: 11 amino acids. V lost 11 bases to trimming and J lost 2 bases, with 9 bases between them.

CDR3 region: CASSLGARYFGTEAFF. The CDR3 coding sequence is TGTGCCAGCAGTTTGGGGGCGAGGTATTTCGGCACTGAAGCTTTCTTT. The gene calls are TRBV6-8 and TRBJ1-1; TRBD1 is a possible D gene (6 bases). Germline CDR1 reads MNHGY; CDR2 reads SAAAGT. Trimming shortened V by 4 bases and J by 4 bases, and 19 bases separated the two germline ends. This CDR3 is built from 16 residues.

V is TRBV18 and J is TRBJ1-1; D uncertain. Germline lookup yields CDR1 KGHSH and CDR2 LQKENI. The CDR3 is made up of 15 amino acids. V lost 4 bases and J 6 bases, leaving 18 bases between the germline ends. The CDR3 loop is CASSLNGGFYPEAFF. The CDR3 DNA follows: TGTGCCAGCTCACTTAATGGAGGCTTTTATCCTGAAGCTTTCTTT.

CDR3 sequence (DNA): TGCGCCAGCAGCTCGGACCAGGGACAGGCCTCCTACGAGCAGTACTTC. Residues: CASSSDQGQASYEQYF. The genes are TRBV5-1 and TRBJ2-7, with 8 bases lining up with TRBD1. The V segment lost 3 bases and the J segment 0 bases; nucleotides outside the gene matches: 8. Germline V gives CDR1 SGHRS, CDR2 YFSETQ. The CDR3 spans 16 residues.

V is TRBV6-8 and J is TRBJ1-2, with no clear D. This CDR3 comprises 13 residues. Germline loops: CDR1 MNHGY, CDR2 SAAAGT. The V end lost 6 bases, the J end lost 4 bases, and 12 bases lay between the germline ends. In nucleotides, the CDR3 is TGTGCCAGCAGCCCCTCCGGGTCCTATGGCTACACCTTC. This codes for CASSPSGSYGYTF.

This clone was counted only a few times. The CDR3 DNA reads as TGTGCCAGCAGTTTAGTGGCTAGTCGGGGGGAGCTGTTTTTT. It translates to CASSLVASRGELFF. V is TRBV28 and J is TRBJ2-2, with D unclear. V was pared by 2 bases and J by 8 bases, with 12 bases between. This CDR3 region has 14 residues. Per the germline V gene, CDR1 is MDHEN and CDR2 is SYDVKM.

This clone was recorded only once. This rearrangement joins TRBV25-1 to TRBJ2-3, with D possibly matching TRBD1 (6 bases). There are 15 residues in the CDR3. V lost 0 bases and J 5 bases, leaving 12 bases between the germline ends. The germline gives CDR1 MGHDK, CDR2 SYGVNS. CDR3 sequence reads: CASSEYSGAEDTQYF. The DNA of the CDR3 is TGTGCCAGCAGTGAATATTCAGGGGCCGAAGATACGCAGTATTTT.

This chain's CDR3 is CASSPQVPGDTDTQYF. CDR3 bases: TGTGCCAGCTCACCACAGGTCCCAGGGGACACAGATACGCAGTATTTT. This rearrangement joins TRBV18 to TRBJ2-3; D is perhaps TRBD1 (6 bases). The germline V gene has CDR1 KGHSH and CDR2 LQKENI. V shed 1 base and J shed 2 bases, with 13 bases lying between them. This CDR3 has 16 amino acids.

This CDR3 is CASSPYRGGETQYF. The CDR3 nucleotides are TGTGCCAGCTCACCATACAGGGGAGGGGAGACCCAGTACTTC. V gene TRBV18 combines with J gene TRBJ2-5, with D perhaps TRBD1 or TRBD2 (7 bases each). Trimming left V 2 bases short and J 5 bases short, with 12 bases between. Germline V gene lookup returns CDR1 KGHSH and CDR2 LQKENI. This CDR3 spans 14 amino acids.

The rearrangement links TRBV18 to TRBJ1-1, with D unclear. V shed 4 bases and J shed 0 bases, with 15 bases lying between them. This CDR3 is built from 16 residues. Germline V gene sequence: CDR1 KGHSH, CDR2 LQKENI. The CDR3 coding sequence is TGTGCCAGCTCACTCTTTGAGAGGCCCATGAACACTGAAGCTTTCTTT. Its protein is CASSLFERPMNTEAFF.

This rearrangement joins TRBV11-3 to TRBJ2-5; TRBD1 aligns across 7 bases. Trimming cost V 3 bases and J 2 bases; bases outside gene matches: 3. Germline V gives CDR1 SGHNT, CDR2 YENEEA. The CDR3 is 14 amino acids. CDR3 sequence: CASSLSTGQETQYF. The CDR3 DNA sequence: TGTGCCAGCAGCTTGTCGACAGGGCAAGAGACCCAGTACTTC.

This chain's CDR3 is CASTGDGTENSPLHF. The CDR3 DNA sequence: TGTGCCAGCACCGGGGACGGGACAGAAAATTCACCCCTCCACTTT. The rearrangement joins TRBV7-6 to TRBJ1-6, with 7 bases identical to TRBD1. This CDR3 has 15 amino acids. The V segment lost 7 bases and the J segment 7 bases; nucleotides outside the gene matches: 10. CDR1 is SGHVS and CDR2 is FNYEAQ in the germline V gene.

The chain uses TRBV30 and TRBJ1-1; D remains unclear. Trimming stripped 3 bases from V and 4 bases from J, with 18 bases between. Germline CDR1 GTSNPN, CDR2 SVGIG (reference sequence). This CDR3 comprises 15 residues. CDR3 protein: CAWSDQLGGITEAFF. CDR3 DNA: TGTGCCTGGAGCGACCAACTCGGAGGAATCACTGAAGCTTTCTTT.

This clone was found once. V is TRBV28 and J is TRBJ2-3, with D perhaps matching TRBD2 (6 bases). CDR3 length: 15 residues. V lost 6 bases to trimming and J lost 9 bases, with 22 bases between them. Germline loops: CDR1 MDHEN, CDR2 SYDVKM. CDR3 nucleotide sequence: TGTGCCAGCAGGCCCGGGGGTACTCCCCTGGGGACGCAGTATTTT. Translated: CASRPGGTPLGTQYF.

This clone was seen a handful of times. The rearrangement uses TRBV11-3 and TRBJ1-5, with 8 bases lining up with TRBD1. V lost 1 base to trimming and J lost 6 bases; unmatched junction nucleotides: 11. This CDR3 comprises 17 residues. CDR1 is SGHNT and CDR2 is YENEEA in the germline V gene. DNA of the CDR3: TGTGCCAGCAGCTTAGTGGGCAGGGGGCTAAGTTCTCAGCCCCAGCATTTT. Its translation is CASSLVGRGLSSQPQHF. Looking up the rest from reference TRBV11-3 and TRBJ1-5 gives the full variable domain: EAGVVQSPRYKIIEKKQPVAFWCNPISGHNTLYWYLQNLGQGPELLIRYENEEAVDDSQLPKDRFSAERLKGVDSTLKIQPAELGDSAVYLCASSLVGRGLSSQPQHFGDGTRLSIL.

The chain couples TRBV5-1 to TRBJ2-3; weak D call: TRBD2 (6 bases). From germline, CDR1 is SGHRS and CDR2 YFSETQ. The CDR3 loop spans 14 amino acids. Trimming pared 4 bases from V and 0 bases from J, leaving 9 bases between. CDR3 region: CASSPGGSTDTQYF. DNA for the CDR3: TGCGCCAGCAGCCCCGGGGGTAGCACAGATACGCAGTATTTT.

V gene TRBV6-8 combines with J gene TRBJ1-1, with D possibly TRBD1 on 5 matching bases. CDR1 is MNHGY and CDR2 is SAAAGT in the germline V gene. This CDR3 spans 14 amino acids. V was shortened by 5 bases and J by 5 bases, with 15 bases between the two germline ends. In DNA form, the CDR3 reads TGTGCCAGCAGTAGGGGAGGAGTACAGACTGAAGCTTTCTTT. Encoded protein: CASSRGGVQTEAFF.

V gene TRBV19 combines with J gene TRBJ1-3; D unclear. Looked up from germline, CDR1 is LNHDA and CDR2 is SQIVND (reference sequence). Trimming stripped 5 bases from V and 0 bases from J, with 11 bases between. The length of the CDR3 is 15 residues. CDR3 region: CASSPSGPSGNTIYF. CDR3 sequence (DNA): TGTGCCAGTAGTCCATCAGGCCCCTCTGGAAACACCATATATTTT.

This clone was seen only once. The rearrangement uses TRBV1 and TRBJ1-1; TRBD1 is taken as the D call from the table, unchecked against the DNA. TRBV1 is described as a pseudogene. The CDR3 is 15 amino acids. CDR3 loop: CASSQDAPGGTEAFF. The DNA for the CDR3 is TGCGCCAGCAGCCAAGATGCGCCAGGGGGCACTGAAGCTTTCTTT.

The rearrangement uses TRBV5-1 and TRBJ2-7; 12 positions match TRBD1. The V gene end was trimmed by 4 bases and the J gene end by 2 bases; junction bases not matched to a gene: 4. This CDR3 region has 15 residues. Germline-derived CDR1 and CDR2 are SGHRS and YFSETQ. In DNA form, the CDR3 reads TGCGCCAGCAGCCCCGGGACAGGGGGCCCCTACGAGCAGTACTTC. Amino acids: CASSPGTGGPYEQYF.

The chain joins TRBV5-1 to TRBJ2-3, with D perhaps matching TRBD2 (5 bases). The CDR3 extends over 15 amino acids. Between the trimmed V and J ends, which lost 2 bases and 3 bases, there was a span of 13 bases. Germline V lookup: CDR1 SGHRS, CDR2 YFSETQ. CDR3 protein: CASSFGRGSTDTQYF. The CDR3 region has the DNA TGCGCCAGCAGCTTTGGACGGGGTTCAACAGATACGCAGTATTTT.

The chain links TRBV5-1 to TRBJ2-2; the match to TRBD2 covers 8 bases. The CDR3 extends over 16 amino acids. V shed 1 base and J 4 bases; nucleotides not matched to a gene: 6. Per germline, CDR1 SGHRS and CDR2 YFSETQ. The CDR3 spells CASSLRREGGTGELFF. CDR3 in DNA: TGCGCCAGCAGCTTGCGTCGGGAGGGTGGCACCGGGGAGCTGTTTTTT.

This clone appeared once. This chain connects TRBV11-3 to TRBJ1-1; D is uncertain. Germline loops: CDR1 SGHNT, CDR2 YENEEA. Trimming took off 1 base at V and 1 base at J, with 7 bases between the two ends. The CDR3 runs 14 residues. CDR3 residues: CASSLGSANTEAFF. CDR3 in DNA: TGTGCCAGCAGCTTAGGTTCCGCGAACACTGAAGCTTTCTTT.